This T cell receptor beta chain was profiled in a study of shared clonotypes between healthy human individuals. As for the study in general: Ranging from 18 to 49 in age, donors were two women and a few men.

Overall study results and limits: Rarefaction showed sorted-subset sequencing was incomplete despite large depth. Only blood was sampled, and tissue TCR repertoires likely differ from blood ones.

This clone was detected only once. Its specificity is not known. Terminally differentiated effector memory CD45RA+ cells were excluded by CCR7 positive selection of CD45RO-negative cells. Here immunoSEQ multiplex PCR was the method, and the copy in TCRdb shows in-frame clones only, minus some. The sample has around 2,000,000 clones, 85% to 95% seen once; the top ten hold roughly 1.2%. V lost 0 bases and J lost 6, with 14 bases in between. In germline, CDR1 is MGHRA, CDR2 YSYEKL. The CDR3 consists of 16 residues. The sample was naive CD8+ T cells sorted from blood. The TCR was taken from a man younger than 30 in good health. This chain links TRBV4-1 with TRBJ2-2, with no clear D. The CDR3 nucleotides are TGCGCCAGCAGCCAAGACCGGGTTAACACCCCCGGGGAGCTGTTTTTT. It codes for CASSQDRVNTPGELFF.